The clone carrying this T cell receptor (beta chain) was picked up a small number of times. What it recognizes is unknown. This entry comes from a study of T cell repertoires in cytomegalovirus infection. Germline V gene data show CDR1 as SGHVS and CDR2 as FQNEAQ. This CDR3 has 16 amino acids. Unmatched junction bases numbered 13, after V lost 6 bases and J lost 6 bases. A single record per CDR3 protein comes from TCRdb applying MiXCR to the reads. Of under 850,000 distinct CDR3 sequences listed, about 33% are singletons. V gene TRBV7-8 combines with J gene TRBJ2-3; 9 bases align to TRBD2. This sequence was found in a human donor in good health (CMV status not recorded). Some clones in this sample may be carry-over from other donors' samples. The specimen comprised cultured PBMCs, sampled from culture after CMV antigen stimulation. CDR3 residues: CASRSRPGLATDTQYF. Written as DNA, the CDR3 is TGTGCCAGCAGATCCCGACCGGGACTAGCAACCGATACGCAGTATTTT.